Shown below are 31 T cell receptor beta chains from a single sample sequenced in a study of regulatory T cells in long-lasting Graves disease. Time point meaning: newly diagnosed GD, antithyroid drugs for less than 3 months. PBMCs were the source of the RNA used for TCR sequencing. Through Arm-PCR of CDR3 regions and iRepertoire HTBI primers, TCR beta libraries were built. TCRdb called the multiplex PCR reads again in MiXCR, with one record for every CDR3 protein. The data hold approximately 210,000 distinct CDR3 sequences, with about 17% observed a single time. The sequenced sample was peripheral blood mononuclear cells (PBMCs), obtained at new diagnosis, from a patient treated with antithyroid drugs. The receptors here all came from a female donor with Graves disease.

The table lists this clonotype with many counts. The J gene is TRBJ2-7, the V gene TRBV19; weak D call: TRBD2 (6 bases). This CDR3 spans 15 amino acids. Trimming removed 3 bases from V and 3 bases from J, with 15 bases in between. Germline-derived CDR1 and CDR2 are LNHDA and SQIVND (reference sequence). The CDR3 nucleotides are TGTGCCAGTAGTATGGGGACTCCAAACCTCTACGAGCAGTACTTC. This sequence encodes CASSMGTPNLYEQYF.

With regard to this clonotype: A much larger clone is a single base away; this may be a read error. The CDR3 is CAGSYSGGPNTEAFF. CDR3 DNA sequence: TGTGCCGGCAGTTACTCGGGGGGGCCGAACACTGAAGCTTTCTTT. The V call is TRBV6-2 or TRBV6-3, the J call TRBJ1-1, with D perhaps matching TRBD1 (6 bases). The CDR3 runs to 15 residues. The germline CDR1 and CDR2 sequences are MNHEY and SVGEGT.

This chain connects TRBV19 to TRBJ2-1, with TRBD2 identical over 9 bases. J lost 7 bases, V lost 5 bases, and 6 bases had no gene match. The CDR3 is 14 residues long. Germline-derived CDR1 and CDR2 are LNHDA and SQIVND (reference sequence). CDR3 DNA: TGTGCCAGTAGTCATAGCGGGAGAAGGAATGAGCAGTTCTTC. It yields the protein CASSHSGRRNEQFF. Full variable domain (rest looked up from reference TRBV19 and TRBJ2-1): DGGITQSPKYLFRKEGQNVTLSCEQNLNHDAMYWYRQDPGQGLRLIYYSQIVNDFQKGDIAEGYSVSREKKESFPLTVTSAQKNPTAFYLCASSHSGRRNEQFFGPGTRLTVL.

V and J are TRBV29-1 and TRBJ1-1; 8 nucleotides match TRBD1. This CDR3 region has 12 residues. Germline CDR1 is SQVTM and CDR2 is ANQGSEA. V gave up 7 bases and J gave up 4 bases; unmatched junction bases: 5. The CDR3 sequence is CSGQGAGTEAFF. For the CDR3, the DNA is TGCAGCGGCCAGGGGGCTGGCACTGAAGCTTTCTTT.

This clonotype was recorded at least ten times. The chain has TRBV20-1 and TRBJ2-1, with 12 bases that match TRBD2. Germline values: CDR1 DFQATT, CDR2 SNEGSKA (reference sequence). This CDR3 region has 16 residues. V gave up 3 bases and J gave up 3 bases; unmatched junction bases: 6. CDR3 residues: CSASPSLAGGYNEQFF. Written as DNA, the CDR3 is TGCAGTGCTAGCCCCTCACTAGCGGGAGGCTACAATGAGCAGTTCTTC.

The V gene is TRBV5-6, the J gene TRBJ2-5; maybe TRBD2 (5 bases). CDR3 length equals 15 residues. CDR1 is SGHDT, CDR2 YYEEEE, per germline. Trimming took off 2 bases at V and 5 bases at J, with 16 bases between the two ends. The CDR3 sequence: CASSFLAGFGETQYF. CDR3 sequence (DNA): TGTGCCAGCAGCTTTCTAGCTGGCTTTGGGGAGACCCAGTACTTC.

Only a few counts were recorded for this clonotype. The gene calls are TRBV6-1 and TRBJ2-6, with D possibly TRBD1 on 5 matching bases. The CDR3 length is 16 residues. V was shortened by 1 base and J by 0 bases, with 7 bases between the two germline ends. Germline V gene data show CDR1 as MNHNS and CDR2 as SASEGT. The CDR3 region is CASSEVGVSGANVLTF. The DNA for the CDR3 is TGTGCCAGCAGTGAAGTAGGGGTCTCTGGGGCCAACGTCCTGACTTTC.

This clonotype occurred many times. The V and J genes are TRBV12-3 or TRBV12-4 and TRBJ2-1; D unclear. The V end was cut by 4 bases, the J end by 0 bases, with 13 bases between. The CDR3 is 16 amino acids. The CDR3 nucleotides read TGTGCCAGCAGTTCCTCATTGGCCTTCTCCTACAATGAGCAGTTCTTC. This encodes CASSSSLAFSYNEQFF.

This clonotype came up many times. The chain links TRBV20-1 to TRBJ2-7, with D perhaps given as TRBD1 or TRBD2 (6 bases each). Per germline, CDR1 DFQATT and CDR2 SNEGSKA (reference sequence). Between the trimmed V and J ends, which lost 3 bases and 5 bases, there was a span of 14 bases. The CDR3 runs to 13 residues. The DNA for the CDR3 is TGCAGTGCTAGGTCCGTGAGGGGGGACGAGCAGTACTTC. Encoded protein: CSARSVRGDEQYF.

This clonotype was detected ten times or more. The chain couples TRBV30 to TRBJ2-5; D ambiguous. The V and J ends lost 0 bases and 5 bases respectively, with 7 bases between them. The CDR3 is 12 amino acids. Germline lookup yields CDR1 GTSNPN and CDR2 SVGIG (reference sequence). In DNA, the CDR3 is TGTGCCTGGAGTGTCCTTGCGGAGACCCAGTACTTC. Amino acid sequence: CAWSVLAETQYF.

This clonotype was seen repeatedly, ten times or more. The chain is built from TRBV20-1 and TRBJ2-6; D unresolved. CDR3 length: 15 amino acids. V dropped 3 bases and J dropped 0 bases, with 9 bases sitting between them. CDR1 DFQATT and CDR2 SNEGSKA come from the germline V gene (reference sequence). The CDR3 coding sequence is TGCAGTGCTAGCTCGGGCTCCTCTGGGGCCAACGTCCTGACTTTC. Translation: CSASSGSSGANVLTF.

This clonotype has a count of ten or more. The chain employs TRBV29-1 and TRBJ2-1; 7 bases are shared with TRBD2. CDR3 length: 14 amino acids. CDR1 and CDR2 from the germline V gene are SQVTM and ANQGSEA. V gave up 4 bases and J gave up 4 bases; unmatched junction bases: 7. For the CDR3, the DNA is TGCAGCGTTGCCCCTAGCGGTACATACAATGAGCAGTTCTTC. This codes for CSVAPSGTYNEQFF.

The chain joins TRBV2 to TRBJ2-7; D perhaps matches TRBD2 (5 bases). From germline, CDR1 is SNHLY and CDR2 FYNNEI. Trimming removed 5 bases at V and 5 bases at J, with 28 bases between. CDR3 size: 18 residues. The CDR3 nucleotides are TGTGCCAGCAGTCCCCTATCAGATGAGCGGAGCTTTATGCACGAGCAGTACTTC. This translates into CASSPLSDERSFMHEQYF.

This clonotype was counted at least ten times. This chain links TRBV5-1 with TRBJ2-5; D gene unclear. V lost 0 bases and J lost 5, with 14 bases in between. CDR1 and CDR2 from the germline V gene are SGHRS and YFSETQ. CDR3 size: 15 residues. This CDR3 reads CASSLGLRSRETQYF. The CDR3 bases are TGCGCCAGCAGCTTGGGGCTCCGTTCTAGGGAGACCCAGTACTTC.

This clonotype was detected many times. The chain is built from TRBV5-1 and TRBJ2-1; D perhaps matches TRBD2 (6 bases). Germline assignment: CDR1 SGHRS and CDR2 YFSETQ. This CDR3 spans 14 amino acids. The V end was cut by 3 bases, the J end by 5 bases, with 12 bases between. Here the CDR3 DNA reads TGCGCCAGCAGCTCGCGGGACTTCAACAATGAGCAGTTCTTC. It codes for CASSSRDFNNEQFF. The entire variable domain, with the rest obtained from reference TRBV5-1 and TRBJ2-1, is as follows: KAGVTQTPRYLIKTRGQQVTLSCSPISGHRSVSWYQQTPGQGLQFLFEYFSETQRNKGNFPGRFSGRQFSNSRSEMNVSTLELGDSALYLCASSSRDFNNEQFFGPGTRLTVL.

This clonotype has a count of ten or more. V is TRBV28 and J is TRBJ2-5, with 7 bases that match TRBD2. Germline V gene lookup returns CDR1 MDHEN and CDR2 SYDVKM. The V gene end was trimmed by 6 bases and the J gene end by 1 base; junction bases not matched to a gene: 8. There are 15 residues in the CDR3. The CDR3 DNA follows: TGTGCCAGCAGCCTGGGGGGGGGTGTCCAAGAGACCCAGTACTTC. The encoded protein is CASSLGGGVQETQYF.

This clonotype was counted many times. The chain joins TRBV11-3 to TRBJ1-6; tentative D call: TRBD1 (5 bases). Germline V gene sequence: CDR1 SGHNT, CDR2 YENEEA. V gave up 8 bases and J gave up 5 bases, with 16 bases separating them. The CDR3 is 15 amino acids. CDR3 coding DNA: TGTGCCAGCGTTGGGCCCAGACAGAATAATTCACCCCTCCACTTT. The encoded protein is CASVGPRQNNSPLHF.

This clonotype was seen at least ten times. This chain links TRBV2 with TRBJ1-1; D gene uncertain. Between the trimmed V and J ends, which lost 2 bases and 1 base, there was a span of 11 bases. The CDR3 totals 15 residues. Germline values: CDR1 SNHLY, CDR2 FYNNEI. The DNA for the CDR3 is TGTGCCAGCAGTGAATCTAAGGGAGCGAACACTGAAGCTTTCTTT. Its protein is CASSESKGANTEAFF.

This clonotype was seen at least ten times. This chain links TRBV12-3 or TRBV12-4 with TRBJ2-1; D is possibly TRBD1 (6 bases). Trimming took 5 bases from V and 2 from J, leaving 16 bases between them. The CDR3 is 16 residues long. CDR3 sequence reads: CASSGRRTEAYNEQFF. The CDR3 coding sequence is TGTGCCAGCAGTGGCCGACGGACAGAAGCCTACAATGAGCAGTTCTTC.

This clonotype was recorded many times. The chain is built from TRBV5-6 and TRBJ2-3, with no clear D. V was pared by 1 base and J by 2 bases, with 14 bases between. This CDR3 is built from 16 residues. CDR1 SGHDT and CDR2 YYEEEE come from the germline V gene. The CDR3 here is CASSLMAGTPTDTQYF. CDR3 sequence (DNA): TGTGCCAGCAGCTTGATGGCAGGAACCCCCACAGATACGCAGTATTTT.

This clonotype was seen repeatedly, ten times or more. The V call is TRBV11-2, the J call TRBJ2-1, with unresolved D. This CDR3 region has 16 residues. The germline gives CDR1 SGHAT, CDR2 FQNNGV. The germline V and J ends were trimmed by 1 base and 1 base, with 11 bases remaining between them. DNA of the CDR3: TGTGCCAGCAGCTTAGTAAGACATCTATCCTACAATGAGCAGTTCTTC. Encoded protein: CASSLVRHLSYNEQFF.

Many counts were recorded for this clonotype. DNA for the CDR3: TGTGCCAGCAGCCAAGATATAGGGGTGACGCGATACAATGAGCAGTTCTTC. Translation gives CASSQDIGVTRYNEQFF. The chain combines TRBV4-2 with TRBJ2-1; weak D call: TRBD1 (5 bases). Germline-derived CDR1 and CDR2 are LGHNA and YNFKEQ. This CDR3 is built from 17 residues. V was shortened by 0 bases and J by 4 bases, with 16 bases between the two germline ends.

A remark on this clonotype: A much larger clone differs from this one at a single base, so this may be a read error. The chain has TRBV15 and TRBJ2-5; perhaps D is TRBD1 or TRBD2 (6 bases each). The CDR3 runs to 15 residues. CDR1 and CDR2 (germline): LNHNV, YYDKDF (reference sequence). V was clipped by 1 base and J by 11 bases, with 20 bases between them. CDR3 in DNA: TGTGCCACCAGCAGAGGGGGGGCGGCCTACAATGAGCAGTACTTC. It is translated as CATSRGGAAYNEQYF. The whole variable domain, filled in from reference TRBV15 and TRBJ2-5, reads DAMVIQNPRYQVTQFGKPVTLSCSQTLNHNVMYWYQQKSSQAPKLLFHYYDKDFNNEADTPDNFQSRRPNTSFCFLDIRSPGLGDTAMYLCATSRGGAAYNEQYFGPGTRLLVL.

In its sample, this clonotype was seen a few times. This may arise from a read error, as a much more abundant clone is one base away. The V call is TRBV30, the J call TRBJ2-1, with TRBD1 as a possible D gene (5 bases). The V end was cut by 2 bases, the J end by 9 bases, with 20 bases between. CDR1 is GTSNPN, CDR2 SVGIG, per germline (reference sequence). This CDR3 region has 15 residues. This CDR3 is CAWSQGVGSLSEQFF. The DNA for the CDR3 is TGTGCCTGGAGTCAGGGTGTGGGCAGCCTCTCTGAGCAGTTCTTC.

The chain employs TRBV6-2 or TRBV6-3 and TRBJ2-1; TRBD1 aligns across 7 bases. CDR1 is MNHEY and CDR2 is SVGEGT in the germline V gene. The length of the CDR3 is 14 residues. The junction had 5 bases not matched to a gene; V was cut back by 8 bases and J by 1 base. The CDR3 is CASRRTGSYNEQFF. The CDR3 nucleotides are TGTGCCAGCCGCAGGACAGGATCCTACAATGAGCAGTTCTTC.

This clonotype was picked up many times. This chain connects TRBV27 to TRBJ2-1; 8 bases match TRBD2. The CDR3 is 17 amino acids. CDR1 is MNHEY, CDR2 SMNVEV, per germline (reference sequence). The V gene end was trimmed by 6 bases and the J gene end by 4 bases; junction bases not matched to a gene: 14. CDR3 loop: CASRAAVGGRRYNEQFF. CDR3 DNA sequence: TGTGCCAGCAGGGCCGCCGTTGGCGGGAGGAGGTACAATGAGCAGTTCTTC.

The table lists this clonotype with many counts. The chain combines TRBV4-3 with TRBJ2-5; 13 nucleotides align to TRBD2. Trimming took 2 bases from V and 7 from J; bases not matched to a gene: 4. Germline assignment: CDR1 LGHNA and CDR2 YSLEER. This CDR3 is built from 15 residues. CDR3 residues: CASSQTTSGRGTQYF. CDR3 in DNA: TGCGCCAGCAGCCAAACCACTAGCGGGAGGGGGACCCAGTACTTC.

This clonotype was detected many times. This chain connects TRBV24-1 to TRBJ2-1; 14 positions agree with TRBD2. V lost 2 bases and J lost 9; bases outside the gene matches: 14. Germline assignment: CDR1 KGHDR and CDR2 SFDVKD. CDR3 length: 19 residues. The DNA for the CDR3 is TGTGCCACCAGTGATTCAACAGCCGGGACTAGCGGGAGACGGGGTGAGCAGTTCTTC. This codes for CATSDSTAGTSGRRGEQFF.

The sample holds many counts of this clonotype. The V gene is TRBV11-2, the J gene TRBJ1-5; 7 bases match TRBD1. V gave up 5 bases and J gave up 3 bases; unmatched junction bases: 7. Germline lookup yields CDR1 SGHAT and CDR2 FQNNGV. This CDR3 comprises 15 residues. CDR3 sequence reads: CASSQDRDPNQPQHF. In DNA, the CDR3 is TGTGCCAGCAGCCAAGACAGGGACCCCAATCAGCCCCAGCATTTT.

This chain links TRBV15 with TRBJ2-5; D is possibly TRBD1 (5 bases). The CDR3 is 17 amino acids. V was clipped by 1 base and J by 0 bases, with 15 bases between them. The germline CDR1 and CDR2 sequences are LNHNV and YYDKDF (reference sequence). For the CDR3, the DNA is TGTGCCACCAGCAGAGTACAGGTCGCAGGGTACCAAGAGACCCAGTACTTC. Its translation: CATSRVQVAGYQETQYF. Full variable domain (rest looked up from reference TRBV15 and TRBJ2-5): DAMVIQNPRYQVTQFGKPVTLSCSQTLNHNVMYWYQQKSSQAPKLLFHYYDKDFNNEADTPDNFQSRRPNTSFCFLDIRSPGLGDTAMYLCATSRVQVAGYQETQYFGPGTRLLVL.

This clonotype was detected ten times or more. The chain employs TRBV11-3 and TRBJ1-5; D is uncertain. This CDR3 is 13 amino acids long. CDR1 is SGHNT, CDR2 YENEEA, per germline. The V gene lost 5 bases and the J gene lost 0 bases, with 5 bases spanning the gap. CDR3 in amino acids: CASSRNSNQPQHF. DNA for the CDR3: TGTGCCAGCAGCCGAAATAGCAATCAGCCCCAGCATTTT.